These 28 T cell receptor beta chains were sequenced from one sample in a study of cytomegalovirus exposure and HLA in healthy donors. The primer mix had 60 Vbeta and 13 Jbeta primers. Produced via immunoSEQ multiplex PCR; TCRdb's table is partial and in-frame only. Among over 120,000 clones listed, approximately 82% were seen once. What was sequenced was PBMCs. All receptors come from a man younger than 40 in good health and CMV-seropositive.

This clone has a single count. J is TRBJ1-1 and V is TRBV7-9, with D possibly being TRBD1 (6 bases). Trimming removed 6 bases from V and 3 bases from J, with 14 bases in between. Germline values: CDR1 SEHNR, CDR2 FQNEAQ (reference sequence). The CDR3 has 14 amino acids. CDR3 sequence (DNA): TGTGCCAGCAGAGAAACACAGGGTTACACTGAAGCTTTCTTT. Translation gives CASRETQGYTEAFF.

The rearrangement joins TRBV7-8 to TRBJ1-5; a possible D gene is TRBD1 (6 bases). The CDR3 is 17 amino acids. Germline CDR1 SGHVS, CDR2 FQNEAQ. Trimming took off 7 bases at V and 0 bases at J, with 19 bases between the two ends. CDR3 loop: CASTRGGRLISNQPQHF. The CDR3 DNA reads as TGTGCCAGCACCCGGGGGGGCCGGTTAATTAGCAATCAGCCCCAGCATTTT. The full variable domain, completed using reference TRBV7-8 and TRBJ1-5, is GAGVSQSPRYKVAKRGQDVALRCDPISGHVSLFWYQQALGQGPEFLTYFQNEAQLDKSGLPSDRFFAERPEGSVSTLKIQRTQQEDSAVYLCASTRGGRLISNQPQHFGDGTRLSIL.

With regard to this clone: Distinct nucleotide sequences in the sample also encode this CDR3. The rearrangement uses TRBV28 and TRBJ2-3, with TRBD1 matching 7 bases. Germline CDR1 is MDHEN and CDR2 is SYDVKM. V lost 5 bases to trimming and J lost 4 bases; unmatched junction nucleotides: 3. This CDR3 is 13 amino acids long. Here the CDR3 reads CASSRQGADTQYF. As DNA, the CDR3 is TGTGCCAGCAGTCGACAGGGCGCAGATACGCAGTATTTT.

The chain joins TRBV7-9 to TRBJ2-7; D ambiguous. Trimming took 1 base from V and 6 from J, leaving 7 bases between them. The germline CDR1 and CDR2 sequences are SEHNR and FQNEAQ (reference sequence). The CDR3 totals 12 residues. For the CDR3, the DNA is TGTGCCAGCAGCTTAGAAGCCCTCGAGCAGTACTTC. Translation gives CASSLEALEQYF.

J is TRBJ1-5 and V is TRBV2; D perhaps matches TRBD1 (6 bases). Deletions cut 4 bases from V and 7 bases from J, with 20 bases between. Germline values: CDR1 SNHLY, CDR2 FYNNEI. The CDR3 length is 16 residues. This chain's CDR3 is CASSVEGQGLGQPQHF. CDR3 in DNA: TGTGCCAGCAGTGTTGAGGGCCAGGGGTTAGGCCAGCCCCAGCATTTT.

This clone has just a few counts. The V gene is TRBV6-6, the J gene TRBJ2-2, with 8 nucleotides matching TRBD2. CDR3 length: 16 residues. Germline V gene sequence: CDR1 MNHNY, CDR2 SVGAGI (reference sequence). V gave up 7 bases and J gave up 2 bases; unmatched junction bases: 9. The CDR3 bases are TGTGCCAGCAAGGGTAGCGGGAACGTTAACACCGGGGAGCTGTTTTTT. It specifies CASKGSGNVNTGELFF.

This clone appeared once. The chain links TRBV7-8 to TRBJ2-1, with D perhaps matching TRBD1 (5 bases). This CDR3 has 12 residues. Germline CDR1 reads SGHVS; CDR2 reads FQNEAQ. Trimming pared 2 bases from V and 13 bases from J, leaving 12 bases between. This chain's CDR3 is CASSLTDKFQFF. The CDR3 bases are TGTGCCAGCAGCTTAACGGACAAATTCCAGTTCTTC.

The V and J genes are TRBV4-1 and TRBJ2-5, with TRBD1 matching 7 bases. The tail of the sequence fits TRBJ2-7 better, so the J call may be wrong. CDR1 and CDR2 from the germline V gene are MGHRA and YSYEKL. CDR3 length: 15 residues. CDR3 DNA sequence: TGCGCCAGCAGCCACCTGACAGGGAGCAGGTACGAGCAGTACTTC. Protein product: CASSHLTGSRYEQYF.

CDR3 DNA sequence: TGCGCCAGCAGCCCATCGGTAGCGGGAGGGAGGGAGCAGTACTTC. Translated: CASSPSVAGGREQYF. The chain is built from TRBV5-1 and TRBJ2-7; TRBD2 matches 11 bases. The CDR3 runs 15 residues. The V gene's germline CDR1 is SGHRS and CDR2 YFSETQ. J gave up 7 bases and V 4 bases, and 10 bases lay outside the gene matches. Variable domain in full (rest from reference TRBV5-1 and TRBJ2-7): KAGVTQTPRYLIKTRGQQVTLSCSPISGHRSVSWYQQTPGQGLQFLFEYFSETQRNKGNFPGRFSGRQFSNSRSEMNVSTLELGDSALYLCASSPSVAGGREQYFGPGTRLTVT.

The chain couples TRBV2 to TRBJ2-7; tentative D call: TRBD2 (5 bases). In germline, CDR1 is SNHLY, CDR2 FYNNEI. The CDR3 is 15 residues long. Trimming shortened V by 3 bases and J by 0 bases, and 12 bases separated the two germline ends. CDR3 loop: CASSDPGLTSYEQYF. The CDR3 DNA is TGTGCCAGCAGTGACCCCGGACTTACCTCCTACGAGCAGTACTTC.

This chain connects TRBV5-8 to TRBJ1-5; 9 bases agree with TRBD1. Germline V gives CDR1 SGHTS, CDR2 YDEGEE. The CDR3 runs to 16 residues. J was trimmed by 3 bases and V by 4 bases; bases with no gene match: 8. DNA for the CDR3: TGTGCCAGCAGCCCCGGGACAGGGATAGACAATCAGCCCCAGCATTTT. Translating gives CASSPGTGIDNQPQHF.

The rearrangement uses TRBV5-8 and TRBJ2-2; D gene unclear. The V gene's germline CDR1 is SGHTS and CDR2 YDEGEE. Trimming removed 4 bases from V and 6 bases from J, with 13 bases in between. The CDR3 is 14 residues long. In DNA form, the CDR3 reads TGTGCCAGCAGCCCCACTCTCACCCCCGGGGAGCTGTTTTTT. Amino acids: CASSPTLTPGELFF.

The chain recombines TRBV7-9 with TRBJ1-5; perhaps TRBD1 as D (6 bases). Deletions cut 3 bases from V and 4 bases from J, with 13 bases between. Per germline, CDR1 SEHNR and CDR2 FQNEAQ (reference sequence). CDR3 length: 15 residues. CDR3 amino acids: CASSLGSTGNQPQHF. CDR3 nucleotide sequence: TGTGCCAGCAGCTTGGGATCGACAGGAAATCAGCCCCAGCATTTT.

CDR3 in amino acids: CASSLAASGGGEQFF. The DNA of the CDR3 is TGTGCCAGCAGCTTAGCAGCTAGCGGGGGCGGCGAGCAGTTCTTC. The rearrangement joins TRBV7-2 to TRBJ2-1; 10 nucleotides agree with TRBD2. V lost 0 bases and J lost 10; bases outside the gene matches: 6. CDR1 SGHTA and CDR2 FQGNSA come from the germline V gene. This CDR3 has 15 residues.

This chain links TRBV21-1 with TRBJ1-5. TRBV21-1 is a documented pseudogene. This CDR3 comprises 14 residues. The CDR3 DNA is TGTGCCAGCAGCAAAGTGCGTTTTGGTCAGCCCCAGCATTTT. Its protein product is CASSKVRFGQPQHF.

The chain carries TRBV7-2 and TRBJ2-1; D is possibly TRBD2 (6 bases). This CDR3 spans 16 amino acids. Trimming left V 5 bases short and J 2 bases short, with 16 bases between. Germline CDR1 and CDR2: SGHTA and FQGNSA. The CDR3 coding sequence is TGTGCCAGCAGCCCCGTGCGGGGCTTGACCTACAATGAGCAGTTCTTC. This translates into CASSPVRGLTYNEQFF.

This clone was seen just once. The V call is TRBV11-2, the J call TRBJ2-3, with a weak D call TRBD1 (6 bases). Trimming pared 5 bases from V and 2 bases from J, leaving 17 bases between. Germline lookup yields CDR1 SGHAT and CDR2 FQNNGV. The CDR3 runs to 16 residues. The CDR3 nucleotides are TGTGCCAGCAGCGAATACTCCGGACAGTCCACAGATACGCAGTATTTT. Translated, it gives CASSEYSGQSTDTQYF.

V usage is TRBV19 and J usage is TRBJ2-5; 7 nucleotides agree with TRBD2. The CDR3 totals 19 residues. The V gene end was trimmed by 9 bases and the J gene end by 1 base; junction bases not matched to a gene: 23. Per the germline V gene, CDR1 is LNHDA and CDR2 is SQIVND (reference sequence). This CDR3 is CASTPRAGLLAGAQETQYF. DNA for the CDR3: TGTGCCAGCACTCCTAGGGCAGGTCTTCTGGCGGGAGCCCAAGAGACCCAGTACTTC. Full variable domain (rest looked up from reference TRBV19 and TRBJ2-5): DGGITQSPKYLFRKEGQNVTLSCEQNLNHDAMYWYRQDPGQGLRLIYYSQIVNDFQKGDIAEGYSVSREKKESFPLTVTSAQKNPTAFYLCASTPRAGLLAGAQETQYFGPGTRLLVL.

This chain joins TRBV28 and TRBJ2-2; D is possibly TRBD2 (7 bases). CDR1 is MDHEN and CDR2 is SYDVKM in the germline V gene. With 5 bases removed from V and 3 bases from J, the gap between germline ends came to 16 bases. The CDR3 contains 16 residues. The CDR3 sequence is CASSVGGAWDTGELFF. The CDR3 DNA reads as TGTGCCAGCAGTGTGGGGGGGGCTTGGGACACCGGGGAGCTGTTTTTT.

The chain is built from TRBV19 and TRBJ1-1; 8 bases fit TRBD1. From germline, CDR1 is LNHDA and CDR2 SQIVND (reference sequence). V shed 6 bases, J shed 5 bases, and the junction held 8 bases outside the gene matches. CDR3 length equals 14 residues. CDR3 bases: TGTGCCAGTAGCCGAGGACAGGGAAGAACTGAAGCTTTCTTT. It translates to CASSRGQGRTEAFF.

The rearrangement uses TRBV5-1 and TRBJ2-5, with D unresolved. Trimming left V 6 bases short and J 5 bases short, with 14 bases between. CDR1 is SGHRS, CDR2 YFSETQ, per germline. There are 13 residues in the CDR3. The CDR3 DNA follows: TGCGCCAGCACCCCAGGCGATAGGGAGACCCAGTACTTC. Protein sequence: CASTPGDRETQYF.

The chain employs TRBV27 and TRBJ2-7, with D maybe TRBD2 (5 bases). Looked up from germline, CDR1 is MNHEY and CDR2 is SMNVEV (reference sequence). Trimming cost V 11 bases and J 2 bases, with 16 bases left between them. CDR3 length: 13 residues. The CDR3 region has the DNA TGTGCCGCCGGTCCAGCGGTCGCCTACGAGCAGTACTTC. It is translated as CAAGPAVAYEQYF.

The gene calls are TRBV6-5 and TRBJ2-1; 11 positions agree with TRBD2. Germline CDR1 reads MNHEY; CDR2 reads SVGAGI. Trimming took 6 bases from V and 7 from J; bases not matched to a gene: 8. This CDR3 spans 15 amino acids. In nucleotides, the CDR3 is TGTGCCAGCAGATTATGGGCTAGCGGGGGGAATGAGCAGTTCTTC. Translation gives CASRLWASGGNEQFF.

V and J are TRBV28 and TRBJ1-5; D uncertain. CDR1 MDHEN and CDR2 SYDVKM come from the germline V gene. Between the trimmed V and J ends, which lost 2 bases and 2 bases, there was a span of 13 bases. The CDR3 sequence is 16 residues long. CDR3 nucleotide sequence: TGTGCCAGCAGTTTACAAAATACAAATGGCAATCAGCCCCAGCATTTT. Amino acid sequence: CASSLQNTNGNQPQHF.

CDR3 amino acids: CASSAGTPATDTQYF. The CDR3, as DNA: TGTGCCAGCAGCGCCGGGACTCCCGCCACAGATACGCAGTATTTT. This chain links TRBV9 with TRBJ2-3, with a possible D match to TRBD2 (6 bases). Trimming shortened V by 3 bases and J by 2 bases, and 13 bases separated the two germline ends. The CDR3 runs to 15 residues. Germline V CDR1 and CDR2: SGDLS, YYNGEE. The variable domain in full, with the rest retrieved from reference TRBV9 and TRBJ2-3, is DSGVTQTPKHLITATGQRVTLRCSPRSGDLSVYWYQQSLDQGLQFLIQYYNGEERAKGNILERFSAQQFPDLHSELNLSSLELGDSALYFCASSAGTPATDTQYFGPGTRLTVL.

In the case of this clone: Germline and junction disagree at one end, which may indicate a read error. In DNA, the CDR3 is TGTGCCAGCAGCCTGACAAGGGAGGCCCAGAGCTTC. It translates to CASSLTREAQSF. The rearrangement uses TRBV7-9 and TRBJ2-7; maybe TRBD2 (6 bases). The CDR3 extends over 12 amino acids. Germline V CDR1 and CDR2: SEHNR, FQNEAQ (reference sequence).

J is TRBJ2-1 and V is TRBV10-3, with 7 positions matching TRBD2. After removal of 3 bases from V and 6 bases from J, the junction contained 11 bases not matched to a gene. Germline CDR1 and CDR2: ENHRY and SYGVKD. This CDR3 region has 16 residues. DNA of the CDR3: TGTGCCATCAGTGACGGGCGTGCCGGGAGGAGCAATGAGCAGTTCTTC. Protein: CAISDGRAGRSNEQFF.

The chain employs TRBV10-2 and TRBJ2-1, with 12 bases aligning to TRBD1. The CDR3 spans 15 residues. Per germline, CDR1 WSHSY and CDR2 SAAADI. Germline trimming cut 7 bases from V and 10 bases from J; bases unmatched to any gene: 11. The CDR3 loop is CASMAPGQGAGEQFF. The CDR3 region has the DNA TGCGCCAGCATGGCCCCGGGACAGGGGGCTGGAGAGCAGTTCTTC.